Below, 10 T cell receptor beta chains from the same sample are listed, as sequenced in a study of control samples from healthy donors and cancer patients. Generated by immunoSEQ multiplex PCR, the TCRdb table keeps only in-frame clones and is missing some. This table holds some 130,000 clones, roughly 90% found once. The sequenced sample was blood. Receptor source: a man aged 25-45 years in good health.

V and J are TRBV10-3 and TRBJ1-5; D might be TRBD1 (6 bases). The CDR3 has 14 amino acids. Germline values: CDR1 ENHRY, CDR2 SYGVKD. V lost 6 bases and J 4 bases, leaving 13 bases between the germline ends. CDR3 amino acids: CAISRGQSNQPQHF. As DNA, the CDR3 is TGTGCCATCAGCCGAGGACAGAGTAATCAGCCCCAGCATTTT.

The chain joins TRBV4-2 to TRBJ1-6; D is ambiguous. The CDR3 spans 15 residues. V lost 1 base and J lost 10, with 14 bases in between. Per the germline V gene, CDR1 is LGHNA and CDR2 is YNFKEQ. The CDR3 DNA follows: TGTGCCAGCAGCCAAGCTAGGCTTCGTTTCTCACCCCTCCACTTT. Its translation: CASSQARLRFSPLHF.

V and J are TRBV7-9 and TRBJ1-1; 9 bases are shared with TRBD1. This CDR3 contains 14 residues. Germline V gene lookup returns CDR1 SEHNR and CDR2 FQNEAQ (reference sequence). Trimming took 5 bases from V and 1 from J; bases not matched to a gene: 2. In nucleotides, the CDR3 is TGTGCCAGCAGCCCGGACAGGGGGAACACTGAAGCTTTCTTT. Translation gives CASSPDRGNTEAFF.

The chain joins TRBV7-9 to TRBJ2-7; 10 positions agree with TRBD2. The trim removed 2 bases at V and 3 bases at J, leaving 4 bases unmatched. The CDR3 consists of 15 residues. Germline-derived CDR1 and CDR2 are SEHNR and FQNEAQ (reference sequence). CDR3 coding DNA: TGTGCCAGCAGCTTACTCGCTAGCGGGAGCTACGAGCAGTACTTC. It translates to CASSLLASGSYEQYF.

The chain joins TRBV5-1 to TRBJ2-1, with TRBD2 matching 13 bases. The germline CDR1 and CDR2 sequences are SGHRS and YFSETQ. Unmatched junction bases numbered 7, after V lost 4 bases and J lost 6 bases. CDR3 size: 16 residues. The CDR3 is CASSGKLAGGGNEQFF. The DNA for the CDR3 is TGCGCCAGCAGCGGTAAACTAGCGGGAGGGGGCAATGAGCAGTTCTTC.

The rearrangement joins TRBV6-5 to TRBJ1-1; D possibly corresponds to TRBD1 (5 bases). The CDR3 covers 13 residues. CDR1 is MNHEY and CDR2 is SVGAGI in the germline V gene. V was clipped by 6 bases and J by 9 bases, with 17 bases between them. The CDR3: CASRDPGGTKAFF. In DNA, the CDR3 is TGTGCCAGCAGGGACCCCGGGGGAACGAAAGCTTTCTTT.

This clone was recorded once. This sequence joins TRBV14 and TRBJ2-1, with 10 bases matching TRBD1. Germline V gene sequence: CDR1 SGHDN, CDR2 FVKESK. The CDR3 length is 15 residues. V lost 5 bases and J lost 4; bases outside the gene matches: 5. This CDR3 is CASSVDRGPYNEQFF. DNA of the CDR3: TGTGCCAGCAGCGTCGACAGGGGGCCTTACAATGAGCAGTTCTTC.

In this sample, this clone turned up once. The gene calls are TRBV5-1 and TRBJ1-4, with D unresolved. Trimming removed 1 base from V and 7 bases from J, with 8 bases in between. The CDR3 loop spans 13 amino acids. CDR1 is SGHRS and CDR2 is YFSETQ in the germline V gene. In DNA, the CDR3 is TGCGCCAGCAGCTTGTCCCGGGCTGAAAAACTGTTTTTT. This codes for CASSLSRAEKLFF.

The V call is TRBV19, the J call TRBJ2-5, with TRBD1 matching over 7 bases. The CDR3 is made up of 13 amino acids. Looked up from germline, CDR1 is LNHDA and CDR2 is SQIVND (reference sequence). Trimming removed 4 bases from V and 4 bases from J; junction bases left unmatched: 3. The CDR3 loop is CASSTYRGETQYF. The CDR3 nucleotides are TGTGCCAGTAGTACCTACAGGGGAGAGACCCAGTACTTC.

This clone was detected once. The chain has TRBV21-1 and TRBJ1-5; the table's D gene call, TRBD1, was not cross checked with the DNA. TRBV21-1 is flagged as a pseudogene. The CDR3 extends over 16 amino acids. The CDR3 reads CASSKAQGQYDQPQHF. CDR3 DNA sequence: TGTGCCAGCAGCAAAGCGCAAGGACAGTACGATCAGCCCCAGCATTTT.